This TCR beta chain was observed in a study of Graves' ophthalmopathy and Graves' hyperthyroidism. General observations from the study: The model flagged ophthalmopathy progression at about 71% sensitivity and around 77% specificity. The majority of expanded thyroid clonotypes above 0.001 frequency also occurred in blood.

In regard to this clonotype: As yet, its antigen is unknown.

The CDR3 spans 21 residues. V lost 0 bases to trimming and J lost 1 base, with 27 bases between them. Germline values: CDR1 SGHDN, CDR2 FVKESK. Newly diagnosed, the hyperthyroidism patients had under 2 months' duration and were aged 18 to 65. As diagnostic evidence, clinical symptoms, serum thyroxine, TRAb, thyroid ultrasound and orbital computed tomography were relied upon. RNA transcripts yielded amplified TCR beta CDR3 regions. First-round RT-PCR with HTBI primers preceded a second-round multiplex PCR. TCRdb re-derived calls from the multiplex PCR reads in MiXCR, one entry per CDR3 protein. The top ten clones hold 11% of a sample with around 1,000,000 distinct CDR3 sequences, about 35% of them seen once.

The sample comprised peripheral blood or thyroid tissue (not recorded which). This receptor was identified in an adult man with Graves' hyperthyroidism. This sequence joins TRBV14 and TRBJ1-1; D might be TRBD1 (5 bases). CDR3 in amino acids: CASSQEGEPGLGGWANTEAFF. CDR3 coding DNA: TGTGCCAGCAGCCAAGAGGGGGAACCGGGTCTCGGCGGGTGGGCGAACACTGAAGCTTTCTTT.